Following are 20 T cell receptor beta chains from one sample sequenced in a study of shared clonotypes between healthy human individuals. Profiled with immunoSEQ multiplex PCR; TCRdb holds only in-frame clones, not every one. The sample lists around 1.9 million clones, about 94% occurring once. Terminally differentiated effector memory CD45RA+ cells were excluded by CCR7 positive selection of CD45RO-negative cells. What was sequenced was naive CD8+ T cells from PBMCs. The receptor source for this set is a man aged 18-30 years in good health. Some clones in this sample may be carry-over from other donors' samples.

The J gene is TRBJ2-7, the V gene TRBV7-9; no definite D call. The CDR3 length is 15 residues. Germline CDR1 reads SEHNR; CDR2 reads FQNEAQ (reference sequence). V was trimmed by 4 bases and J by 0 bases, leaving 13 bases between them. The CDR3 sequence is CASSYPTQSSYEQYF. In DNA, the CDR3 is TGTGCCAGCAGCTACCCGACCCAGAGCTCCTACGAGCAGTACTTC.

This clone appeared once. The chain combines TRBV9 with TRBJ2-3; TRBD1 agrees at 11 bases. CDR3 length: 16 amino acids. Germline lookup yields CDR1 SGDLS and CDR2 YYNGEE. V lost 3 bases and J lost 1; bases outside the gene matches: 4. The CDR3 protein is CASSGKGQGGTDTQYF. The CDR3 DNA reads as TGTGCCAGCAGCGGAAAGGGACAGGGGGGCACAGATACGCAGTATTTT.

This clone was recorded once. The genes are TRBV7-9 and TRBJ2-7; 14 bases line up with TRBD2. The J segment lost 7 bases and the V segment lost 4 bases, leaving 6 bases of the junction unmatched. Germline values: CDR1 SEHNR, CDR2 FQNEAQ (reference sequence). The CDR3 totals 15 residues. DNA of the CDR3: TGTGCCAGCAGCTGGGGACTAGCGGGAGCAAGGGAGCAGTACTTC. As protein: CASSWGLAGAREQYF.

The J gene is TRBJ2-1, the V gene TRBV7-8; D is unclear. The CDR3 contains 12 residues. Germline CDR1 and CDR2: SGHVS and FQNEAQ. V lost 1 base to trimming and J lost 4 bases, with 2 bases between them. CDR3 in amino acids: CASSLVYNEQFF. The CDR3 DNA sequence: TGTGCCAGCAGCTTAGTTTACAATGAGCAGTTCTTC.

This chain joins TRBV5-6 and TRBJ1-1, with TRBD1 matching 7 bases. This CDR3 contains 15 residues. The germline V gene encodes CDR1 SGHDT and CDR2 YYEEEE. The trim removed 4 bases at V and 1 base at J, leaving 7 bases unmatched. The CDR3 loop reads CASSQTDRENTEAFF. The CDR3 DNA sequence: TGTGCCAGCAGCCAGACCGACAGGGAGAACACTGAAGCTTTCTTT.

As concerns this clone: This same CDR3 is encoded by further DNA sequences in the sample. CDR3 in amino acids: CASSLRSGANVLTF. DNA for the CDR3: TGTGCCAGCAGTCTACGCTCTGGGGCCAACGTCCTGACTTTC. The V call is TRBV27, the J call TRBJ2-6; D ambiguous. The CDR3 length is 14 residues. The V and J ends lost 5 bases and 0 bases respectively, with 5 bases between them. Per the germline V gene, CDR1 is MNHEY and CDR2 is SMNVEV (reference sequence). Full variable domain (remainder filled in from reference TRBV27 and TRBJ2-6): EAQVTQNPRYLITVTGKKLTVTCSQNMNHEYMSWYRQDPGLGLRQIYYSMNVEVTDKGDVPEGYKVSRKEKRNFPLILESPSPNQTSLYFCASSLRSGANVLTFGAGSRLTVL.

The chain recombines TRBV7-9 with TRBJ2-7, with 8 bases matching TRBD2. J was trimmed by 1 base and V by 5 bases; bases with no gene match: 7. CDR1 is SEHNR and CDR2 is FQNEAQ in the germline V gene (reference sequence). The CDR3 is 15 residues long. CDR3 DNA sequence: TGTGCCAGCAGCGTGAGTACTAGCGGTTCCTACGAGCAGTACTTC. As protein: CASSVSTSGSYEQYF.

The chain combines TRBV4-3 with TRBJ2-1, with TRBD2 matching 7 bases. Germline CDR1 LGHNA, CDR2 YSLEER. CDR3 length: 16 residues. J was trimmed by 8 bases and V by 3 bases; bases with no gene match: 13. CDR3 sequence (DNA): TGCGCCAGCAGCCAGAGTCCTAGCGGTACATTTGATGAGCAGTTCTTC. Translated, it gives CASSQSPSGTFDEQFF.

The genes are TRBV5-1 and TRBJ2-7; 7 nucleotides align to TRBD1. Trimming took 4 bases from V and 1 from J; bases not matched to a gene: 11. Germline V gives CDR1 SGHRS, CDR2 YFSETQ. The CDR3 loop spans 16 amino acids. Written as DNA, the CDR3 is TGCGCCAGCAGCCGGGCTGAGGACAGGAGATCCTACGAGCAGTACTTC. Its translation: CASSRAEDRRSYEQYF. Full variable domain (outside the CDR3, taken from reference TRBV5-1 and TRBJ2-7): KAGVTQTPRYLIKTRGQQVTLSCSPISGHRSVSWYQQTPGQGLQFLFEYFSETQRNKGNFPGRFSGRQFSNSRSEMNVSTLELGDSALYLCASSRAEDRRSYEQYFGPGTRLTVT.

This clone appeared a single time. This sequence joins TRBV4-2 and TRBJ1-6, with D tentatively TRBD1 (5 bases). Germline loops: CDR1 LGHNA, CDR2 YNFKEQ. Trimming took 0 bases from V and 8 from J, leaving 14 bases between them. The CDR3 consists of 16 residues. The CDR3 DNA is TGTGCCAGCAGCCAAGATCGAGGAGGGGAGGATTCACCCCTCCACTTT. This translates into CASSQDRGGEDSPLHF.

The chain links TRBV9 to TRBJ2-2, with 9 bases lining up with TRBD1. The CDR3 loop spans 16 amino acids. The trim removed 0 bases at V and 4 bases at J, leaving 4 bases unmatched. Germline CDR1 reads SGDLS; CDR2 reads YYNGEE. The CDR3 DNA reads as TGTGCCAGCAGCGTAGTTGGGACAGGGAGCACCGGGGAGCTGTTTTTT. This codes for CASSVVGTGSTGELFF.

The CDR3 loop is CATSRDQRLAGGRADTQYF. The CDR3 DNA reads TGTGCCACCAGCAGAGATCAGAGACTAGCGGGAGGTCGGGCAGATACGCAGTATTTT. The V call is TRBV15, the J call TRBJ2-3; 13 nucleotides agree with TRBD2. The germline CDR1 and CDR2 sequences are LNHNV and YYDKDF (reference sequence). The CDR3 is 19 amino acids. V dropped 0 bases and J dropped 4; count of bases not matched to a gene: 10.

V usage is TRBV28 and J usage is TRBJ2-7; 7 bases are shared with TRBD1. The CDR3 spans 14 residues. V shed 3 bases, J shed 3 bases, and the junction held 5 bases outside the gene matches. The V gene's germline CDR1 is MDHEN and CDR2 SYDVKM. The CDR3 loop reads CASSLTGFDYEQYF. The CDR3 nucleotides are TGTGCCAGCAGTTTGACAGGGTTCGACTACGAGCAGTACTTC.

This chain joins TRBV7-9 and TRBJ1-4, with a tentative D call TRBD1 (6 bases). The CDR3 is 14 residues long. CDR1 is SEHNR, CDR2 FQNEAQ, per germline (reference sequence). The germline V and J ends were trimmed by 6 bases and 7 bases, with 15 bases remaining between them. CDR3 in amino acids: CASSLRGGGEKLFF. DNA for the CDR3: TGTGCCAGCAGTCTAAGGGGGGGTGGTGAAAAACTGTTTTTT.

J is TRBJ2-7 and V is TRBV5-1, with D perhaps assigned TRBD1 or TRBD2 (5 bases each). The germline CDR1 and CDR2 sequences are SGHRS and YFSETQ. The CDR3 length is 14 residues. V gave up 4 bases and J gave up 5 bases, with 16 bases separating them. CDR3 loop: CASSPRGGLNEQYF. The CDR3 region has the DNA TGCGCCAGCAGCCCCCGGGGCGGCCTCAACGAGCAGTACTTC.

V gene TRBV5-1 combines with J gene TRBJ2-5; TRBD2 might be the D (5 bases). Per the germline V gene, CDR1 is SGHRS and CDR2 is YFSETQ. This CDR3 region has 16 residues. V lost 3 bases, J lost 4 bases, and 19 bases lay in between. CDR3 coding DNA: TGCGCCAGCAGCTCCCGGGATCCAAGAGACGTAGAGACCCAGTACTTC. The encoded protein is CASSSRDPRDVETQYF. Variable domain in full (rest from reference TRBV5-1 and TRBJ2-5): KAGVTQTPRYLIKTRGQQVTLSCSPISGHRSVSWYQQTPGQGLQFLFEYFSETQRNKGNFPGRFSGRQFSNSRSEMNVSTLELGDSALYLCASSSRDPRDVETQYFGPGTRLLVL.

This chain connects TRBV7-9 to TRBJ2-2; D possibly corresponds to TRBD2 (6 bases). The CDR3 spans 19 residues. CDR1 is SEHNR, CDR2 FQNEAQ, per germline (reference sequence). Trimming pared 6 bases from V and 4 bases from J, leaving 27 bases between. CDR3 DNA: TGTGCCAGCAGGGGGACTCGCAGGGAAAGTTTTACGGGCACCGGGGAGCTGTTTTTT. It yields the protein CASRGTRRESFTGTGELFF.

The rearrangement links TRBV5-1 to TRBJ2-1; 13 bases are a match to TRBD2. CDR3 length: 16 amino acids. Per the germline V gene, CDR1 is SGHRS and CDR2 is YFSETQ. V lost 4 bases to trimming and J lost 6 bases; unmatched junction nucleotides: 7. The CDR3 region has the DNA TGCGCCAGCAGCGGATCCGGGACTAGCGGGGTCAATGAGCAGTTCTTC. Translated, it gives CASSGSGTSGVNEQFF.

Worth noting for this clone: Other nucleotide sequences from this sample produce the same CDR3. CDR3 sequence (DNA): TGTGCCAGCAGCTTAGGGACTAGCGGAACCTACGAGCAGTACTTC. Translated, it gives CASSLGTSGTYEQYF. The chain joins TRBV13 to TRBJ2-7; 9 bases match TRBD2. The germline V gene has CDR1 PRHDT and CDR2 FYEKMQ (reference sequence). V gave up 0 bases and J gave up 2 bases; unmatched junction bases: 2. The CDR3 extends over 15 amino acids.

V is TRBV4-3 and J is TRBJ2-7; 8 bases are a match to TRBD1. Germline trimming cut 4 bases from V and 3 bases from J; bases unmatched to any gene: 8. The CDR3 totals 15 residues. Germline V gene sequence: CDR1 LGHNA, CDR2 YSLEER. The CDR3 DNA is TGCGCCAGCAGCCCCTGGACAGGGATCCTCTACGAGCAGTACTTC. This encodes CASSPWTGILYEQYF.